The T cell receptor beta chain under discussion was sequenced for a study of response to subunit inactivated influenza vaccine (dated by TCRdb to between 2017 and 2018). For the study in its entirety: Deep quantitative T cell receptor repertoire profiling was used in the study to track responses to a trivalent subunit inactivated influenza vaccine. General conclusions and limits of the study: The authors proposed that each seasonal influenza vaccination may bring in only a limited number of new T cells.

The library was prepared using RT-PCR. The sample was run on an Illumina HiSeq 2500. TCRdb handled the public reads itself, with Q25 trimming in fastp and clone calling in MiXCR, and kept productive beta chains. Every distinct CDR3 protein forms one entry, paired with its most common genes and DNA. Across this sample there are over 400,000 distinct CDR3 sequences, with approximately 9.9% seen only once. The ten biggest clones cover 10% to 15% of the sample. Interpreted using the paper, the time point label stands for: around 42 days after influenza vaccine administration. CDR1 and CDR2, looked up from the germline V gene (reference sequence), are DFQATT and SNEGSKA. The CDR3 runs 14 amino acids, cysteine and phenylalanine included. Only the CDR3 part of the read is kept: 42 bases, read in frame from the first base. V was cut back by 3 bases and J by 4 bases, leaving a gap of 15 bases between them. This clonotype was detected only a few times. This receptor's antigen is unknown. No base quality information exists; no much larger clone differs at one position.

This sequence originates from a man aged 45-65 years who received an inactivated influenza vaccine. Donor details come from another sample of the same person, matched by shared clones. The specimen was PBMCs from blood, collected about 6 weeks after vaccination. The chain employs TRBV20-1 and TRBJ2-5, with TRBD2 perhaps the D gene, on 6 matching bases. The CDR3 reads CSARGPGVGETQYF. At the DNA level, the sequence is TGCAGTGCTAGGGGGCCGGGGGTTGGAGAGACCCAGTACTTC.